The source of this TCR beta chain is a study of graft-versus-host responses after intestinal transplantation. The wider study: In this cohort, recipients had multivisceral, liver-intestinal, or isolated intestinal transplants.

The repertoire was sequenced with immunoSEQ multiplex PCR; TCRdb's copy has only in-frame clones and lacks some. The table records 73,000 or so clones, nearly 90% of them present only once. The CDR3 contains 14 residues. Trimming removed 4 bases at V and 2 bases at J, with 11 bases between. In germline, CDR1 is SGDLS, CDR2 YYNGEE. As to this clone: Its antigen is unidentified.

This receptor was obtained from a human donor who was the organ donor for an intestinal transplant. This material consisted of unstimulated CD8+ T cells sorted from spleen or lymph node cells, taken before transplant. The V and J genes are TRBV9 and TRBJ2-3; D possibly corresponds to TRBD1 (6 bases). CDR3 residues: CASSRDRYTDTQYF. CDR3 in DNA: TGTGCCAGCAGCCGTGACAGGTACACAGATACGCAGTATTTT.